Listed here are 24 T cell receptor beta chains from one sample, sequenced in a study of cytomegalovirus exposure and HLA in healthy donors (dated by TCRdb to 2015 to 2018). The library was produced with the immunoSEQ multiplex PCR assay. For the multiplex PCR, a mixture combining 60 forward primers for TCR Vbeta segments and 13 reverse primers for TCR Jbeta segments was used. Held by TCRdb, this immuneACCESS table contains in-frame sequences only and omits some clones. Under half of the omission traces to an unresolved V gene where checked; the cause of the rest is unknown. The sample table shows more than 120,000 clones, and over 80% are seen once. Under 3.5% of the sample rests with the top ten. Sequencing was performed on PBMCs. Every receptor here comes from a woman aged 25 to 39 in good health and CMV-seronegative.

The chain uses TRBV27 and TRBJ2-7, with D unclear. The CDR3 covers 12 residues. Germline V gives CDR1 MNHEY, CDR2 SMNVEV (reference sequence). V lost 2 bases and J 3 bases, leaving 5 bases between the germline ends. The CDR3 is CASSLTGYEQYF. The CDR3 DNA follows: TGTGCCAGCAGTTTAACGGGCTACGAGCAGTACTTC.

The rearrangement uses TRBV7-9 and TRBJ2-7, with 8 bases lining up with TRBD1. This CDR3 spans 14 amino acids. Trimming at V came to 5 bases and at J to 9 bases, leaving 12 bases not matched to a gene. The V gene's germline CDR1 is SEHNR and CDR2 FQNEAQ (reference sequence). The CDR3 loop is CASSLPGQGAGQYF. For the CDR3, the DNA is TGTGCCAGCAGCCTCCCCGGGCAGGGGGCCGGGCAGTACTTC. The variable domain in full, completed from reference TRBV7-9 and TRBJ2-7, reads DTGVSQNPRHKITKRGQNVTFRCDPISEHNRLYWYRQTLGQGPEFLTYFQNEAQLEKSRLLSDRFSAERPKGSFSTLEIQRTEQGDSAMYLCASSLPGQGAGQYFGPGTRLTVT.

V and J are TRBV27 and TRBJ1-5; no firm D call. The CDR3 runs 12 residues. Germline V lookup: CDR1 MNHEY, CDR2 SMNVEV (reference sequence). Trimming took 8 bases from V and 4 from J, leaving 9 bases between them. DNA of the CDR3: TGTGCCAGCGGCCGGGGAAATCAGCCCCAGCATTTT. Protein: CASGRGNQPQHF.

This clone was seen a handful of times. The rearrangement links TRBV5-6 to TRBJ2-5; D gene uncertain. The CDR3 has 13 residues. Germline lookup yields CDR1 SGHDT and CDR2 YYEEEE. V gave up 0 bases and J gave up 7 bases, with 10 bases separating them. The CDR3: CASSLASVATQYF. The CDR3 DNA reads TGTGCCAGCAGCTTGGCCAGCGTGGCGACCCAGTACTTC.

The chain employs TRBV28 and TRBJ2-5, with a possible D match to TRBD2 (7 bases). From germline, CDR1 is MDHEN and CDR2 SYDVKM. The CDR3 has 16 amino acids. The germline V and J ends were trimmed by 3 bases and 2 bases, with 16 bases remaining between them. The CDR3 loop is CASSFVRGGGQETQYF. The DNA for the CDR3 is TGTGCCAGCAGTTTCGTCAGGGGCGGGGGACAAGAGACCCAGTACTTC.

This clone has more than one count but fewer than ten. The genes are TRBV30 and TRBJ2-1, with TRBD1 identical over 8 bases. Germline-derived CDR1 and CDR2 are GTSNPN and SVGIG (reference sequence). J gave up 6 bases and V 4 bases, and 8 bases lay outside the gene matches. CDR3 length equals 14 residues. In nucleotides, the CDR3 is TGTGCCTGGATACCGGGACAGGTCCTCAATGAGCAGTTCTTC. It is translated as CAWIPGQVLNEQFF.

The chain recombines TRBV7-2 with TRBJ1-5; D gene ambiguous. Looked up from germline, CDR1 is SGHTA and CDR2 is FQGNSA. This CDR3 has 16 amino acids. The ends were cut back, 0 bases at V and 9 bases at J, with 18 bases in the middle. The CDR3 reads CASSLALTAPPWPQHF. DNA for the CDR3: TGTGCCAGCAGCTTAGCGCTAACAGCTCCGCCTTGGCCCCAGCATTTT.

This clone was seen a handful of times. The CDR3, as DNA: TGCGCCAGCAGCCAAGTCCACAGGATCCCTTCACCCCTCCACTTT. Protein sequence: CASSQVHRIPSPLHF. J is TRBJ1-6 and V is TRBV4-3; tentative D call: TRBD1 (5 bases). V dropped 1 base and J dropped 9 bases, with 13 bases sitting between them. Per the germline V gene, CDR1 is LGHNA and CDR2 is YSLEER. The length of the CDR3 is 15 residues.

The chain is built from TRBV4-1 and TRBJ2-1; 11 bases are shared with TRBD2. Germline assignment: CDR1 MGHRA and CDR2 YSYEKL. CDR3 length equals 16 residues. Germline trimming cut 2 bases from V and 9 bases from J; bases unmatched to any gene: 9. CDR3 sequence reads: CASSQRTSGSRGEQFF. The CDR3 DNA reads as TGCGCCAGCAGCCAACGGACTAGCGGGTCAAGGGGTGAGCAGTTCTTC.

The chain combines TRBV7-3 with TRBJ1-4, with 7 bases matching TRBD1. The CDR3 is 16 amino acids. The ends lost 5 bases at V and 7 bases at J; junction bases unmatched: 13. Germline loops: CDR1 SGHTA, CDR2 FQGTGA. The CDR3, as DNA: TGTGCCAGCAGCCTAGCCGCGACAGGGAAGGGTGAAAAACTGTTTTTT. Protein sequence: CASSLAATGKGEKLFF.

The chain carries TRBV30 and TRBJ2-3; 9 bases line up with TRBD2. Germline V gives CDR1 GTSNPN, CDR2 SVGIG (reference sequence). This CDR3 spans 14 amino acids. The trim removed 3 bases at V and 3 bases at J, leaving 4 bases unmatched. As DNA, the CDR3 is TGTGCCTGGAGCCTAGCGGGGAGAACAGATACGCAGTATTTT. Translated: CAWSLAGRTDTQYF.

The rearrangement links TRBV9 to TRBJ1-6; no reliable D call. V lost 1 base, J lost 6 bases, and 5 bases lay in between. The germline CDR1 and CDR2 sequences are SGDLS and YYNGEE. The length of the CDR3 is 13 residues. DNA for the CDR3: TGTGCCAGCAGCGTATACTCTAATTCACCCCTCCACTTT. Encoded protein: CASSVYSNSPLHF. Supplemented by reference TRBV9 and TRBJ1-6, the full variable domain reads DSGVTQTPKHLITATGQRVTLRCSPRSGDLSVYWYQQSLDQGLQFLIQYYNGEERAKGNILERFSAQQFPDLHSELNLSSLELGDSALYFCASSVYSNSPLHFGNGTRLTVT.

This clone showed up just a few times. CDR3 nucleotides: TGTGCCAGCAGTTACACAGGGGTAGAGCAGCCCCAGCATTTT. Amino acid sequence: CASSYTGVEQPQHF. The chain links TRBV6-6 to TRBJ1-5; 7 nucleotides align to TRBD1. Germline lookup yields CDR1 MNHNY and CDR2 SVGAGI (reference sequence). The CDR3 consists of 14 residues. V gave up 2 bases and J gave up 7 bases; unmatched junction bases: 5.

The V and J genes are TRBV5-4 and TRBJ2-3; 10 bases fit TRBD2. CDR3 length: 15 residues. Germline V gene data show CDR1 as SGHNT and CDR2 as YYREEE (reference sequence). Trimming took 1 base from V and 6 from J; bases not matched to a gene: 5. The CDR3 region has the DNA TGTGCCAGCAGCTTGCAACTAGCGGGGACTGATACGCAGTATTTT. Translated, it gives CASSLQLAGTDTQYF.

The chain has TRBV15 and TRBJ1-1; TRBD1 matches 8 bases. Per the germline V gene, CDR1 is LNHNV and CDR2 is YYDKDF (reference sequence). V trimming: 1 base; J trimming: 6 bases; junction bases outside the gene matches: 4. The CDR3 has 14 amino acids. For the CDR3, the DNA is TGTGCCACCAGCAGAGGACAGGGGATCCCTGAAGCTTTCTTT. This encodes CATSRGQGIPEAFF.

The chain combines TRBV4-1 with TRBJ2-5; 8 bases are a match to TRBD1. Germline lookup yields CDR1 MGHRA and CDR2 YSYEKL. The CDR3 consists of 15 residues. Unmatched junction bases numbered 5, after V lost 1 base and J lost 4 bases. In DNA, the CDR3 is TGCGCCAGCAGCCAAGGCGACAGGGGTGGAGAGACCCAGTACTTC. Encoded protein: CASSQGDRGGETQYF.

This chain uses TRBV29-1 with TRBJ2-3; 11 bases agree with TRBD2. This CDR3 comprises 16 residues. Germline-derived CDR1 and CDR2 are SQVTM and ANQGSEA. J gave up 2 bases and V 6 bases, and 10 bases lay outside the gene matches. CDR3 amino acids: CSVEGLAGGNTDTQYF. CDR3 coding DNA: TGCAGCGTAGAGGGATTAGCGGGGGGGAACACAGATACGCAGTATTTT.

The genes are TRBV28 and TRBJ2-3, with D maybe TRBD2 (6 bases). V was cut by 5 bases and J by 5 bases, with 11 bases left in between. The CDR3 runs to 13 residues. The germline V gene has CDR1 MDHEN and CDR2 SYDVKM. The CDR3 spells CASSRTSLDTQYF. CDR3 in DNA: TGTGCCAGCAGTCGCACTAGCTTAGATACGCAGTATTTT.

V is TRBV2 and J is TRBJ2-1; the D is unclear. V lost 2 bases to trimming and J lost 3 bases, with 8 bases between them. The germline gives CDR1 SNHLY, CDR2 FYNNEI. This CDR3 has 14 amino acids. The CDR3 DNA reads TGTGCCAGCAGTGAATTGGCTCTCTACAATGAGCAGTTCTTC. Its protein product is CASSELALYNEQFF.

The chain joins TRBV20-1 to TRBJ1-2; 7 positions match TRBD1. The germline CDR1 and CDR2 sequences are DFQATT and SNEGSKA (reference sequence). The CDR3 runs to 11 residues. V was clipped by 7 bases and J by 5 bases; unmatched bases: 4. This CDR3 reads CSVPTGYGYTF. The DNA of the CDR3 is TGCAGTGTCCCGACAGGGTATGGCTACACCTTC.

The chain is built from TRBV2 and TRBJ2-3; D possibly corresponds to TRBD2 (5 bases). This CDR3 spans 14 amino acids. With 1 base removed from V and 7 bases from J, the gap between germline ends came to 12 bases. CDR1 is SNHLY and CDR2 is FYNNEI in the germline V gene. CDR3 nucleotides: TGTGCCAGCAGTGAAGTGGCGGGTCCCCATACGCAGTATTTT. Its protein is CASSEVAGPHTQYF.

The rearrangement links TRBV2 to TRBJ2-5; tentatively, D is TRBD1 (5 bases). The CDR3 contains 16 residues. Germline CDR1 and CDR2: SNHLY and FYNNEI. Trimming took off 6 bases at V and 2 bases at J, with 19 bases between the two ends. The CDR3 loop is CASSYLISTEQETQYF. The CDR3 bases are TGTGCCAGCAGCTACCTTATCTCGACAGAACAAGAGACCCAGTACTTC.

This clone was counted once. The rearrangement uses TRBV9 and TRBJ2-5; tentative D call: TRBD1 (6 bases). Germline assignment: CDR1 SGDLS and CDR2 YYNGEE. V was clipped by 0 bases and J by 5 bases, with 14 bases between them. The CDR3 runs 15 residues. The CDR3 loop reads CASSVALQGVETQYF. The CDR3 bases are TGTGCCAGCAGCGTAGCTCTACAGGGTGTGGAGACCCAGTACTTC. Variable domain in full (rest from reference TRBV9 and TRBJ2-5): DSGVTQTPKHLITATGQRVTLRCSPRSGDLSVYWYQQSLDQGLQFLIQYYNGEERAKGNILERFSAQQFPDLHSELNLSSLELGDSALYFCASSVALQGVETQYFGPGTRLLVL.

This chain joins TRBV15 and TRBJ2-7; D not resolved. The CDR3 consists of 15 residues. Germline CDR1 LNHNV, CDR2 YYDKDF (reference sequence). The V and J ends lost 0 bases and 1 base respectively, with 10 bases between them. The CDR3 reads CATSRDPQSSYEQYF. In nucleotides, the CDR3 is TGTGCCACCAGCAGAGATCCGCAGTCTTCCTACGAGCAGTACTTC.